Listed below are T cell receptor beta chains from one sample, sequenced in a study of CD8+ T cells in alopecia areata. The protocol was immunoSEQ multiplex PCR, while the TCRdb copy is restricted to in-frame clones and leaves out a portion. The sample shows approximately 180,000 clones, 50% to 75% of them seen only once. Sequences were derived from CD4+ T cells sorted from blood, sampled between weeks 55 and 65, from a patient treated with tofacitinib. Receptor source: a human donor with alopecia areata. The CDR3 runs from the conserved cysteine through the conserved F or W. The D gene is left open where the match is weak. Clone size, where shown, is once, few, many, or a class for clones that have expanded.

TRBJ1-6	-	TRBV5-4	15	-	CASSLEREGSSPLHF	TGTGCCAGCAGCTTGGAGAGGGAAGGTAGTTCACCCCTCCACTTT
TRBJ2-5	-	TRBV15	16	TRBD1	CATSRQGQGNQETQYF	TGTGCCACCAGCAGACAGGGACAGGGCAACCAAGAGACCCAGTACTTC
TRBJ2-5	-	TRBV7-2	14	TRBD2	CASSSSREGETQYF	TGTGCCAGCAGCTCTAGCAGGGAGGGGGAGACCCAGTACTTC
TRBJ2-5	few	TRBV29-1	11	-	CSAGVGETQYF	TGCAGCGCTGGGGTGGGAGAGACCCAGTACTTC
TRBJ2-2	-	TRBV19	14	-	CASSPIVGTGELFF	TGTGCCAGTAGTCCCATAGTAGGTACCGGGGAGCTGTTTTTT
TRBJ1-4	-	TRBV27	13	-	CASSGRLGEKLFF	TGTGCCAGCAGTGGGCGTCTAGGGGAAAAACTGTTTTTT
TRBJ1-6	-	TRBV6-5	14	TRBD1	CASRLGQGASPLHF	TGTGCCAGCAGGCTGGGACAGGGGGCCTCACCCCTCCACTTT
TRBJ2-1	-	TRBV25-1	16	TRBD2	CASSVAGLNPYNEQFF	TGTGCCAGCAGTGTAGCGGGACTCAACCCCTACAATGAGCAGTTCTTC
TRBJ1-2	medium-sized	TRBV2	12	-	CASSETGYGYTF	TGTGCCAGCAGTGAGACAGGCTATGGCTACACCTTC
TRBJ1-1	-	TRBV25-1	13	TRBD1	CASRQGARAEAFF	TGTGCCAGCAGGCAGGGGGCGCGAGCTGAAGCTTTCTTT
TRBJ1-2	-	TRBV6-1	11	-	CANGDNYGYTF	TGTGCCAACGGGGACAACTATGGCTACACCTTC
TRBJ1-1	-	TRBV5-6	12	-	CASSWGTSEAFF	TGTGCCAGCAGCTGGGGGACGTCTGAAGCTTTCTTT
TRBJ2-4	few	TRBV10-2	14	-	CASSADLAKNIQYF	TGCGCCAGCAGTGCCGACCTAGCCAAAAACATTCAGTACTTC
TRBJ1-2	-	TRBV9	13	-	CASSVGQNYGYTF	TGTGCCAGCAGCGTTGGTCAGAACTATGGCTACACCTTC
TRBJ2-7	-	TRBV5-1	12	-	CASSTQGYEQYF	TGCGCCAGCAGCACCCAGGGCTACGAGCAGTACTTC
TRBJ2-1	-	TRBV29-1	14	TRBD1	CGSRQGASRSEQFF	TGCGGGTCAAGACAGGGGGCGTCAAGAAGTGAGCAGTTCTTC
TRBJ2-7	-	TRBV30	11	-	CAWKRGYEQYF	TGTGCCTGGAAGAGGGGCTACGAGCAGTACTTC
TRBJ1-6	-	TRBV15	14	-	CATSRDQVFSPLHF	TGTGCCACCAGCAGAGATCAGGTTTTTTCACCCCTCCACTTT
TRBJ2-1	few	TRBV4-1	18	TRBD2	CASSQGASGGSSYNEQFF	TGCGCCAGCAGCCAGGGCGCTAGCGGGGGTAGCTCCTACAATGAGCAGTTCTTC
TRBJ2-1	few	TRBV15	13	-	CATSREISNEQFF	TGTGCCACCAGCAGAGAGATCTCGAATGAGCAGTTCTTC
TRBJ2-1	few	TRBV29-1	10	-	CSVVSYEQFF	TGCAGCGTTGTTAGCTATGAGCAGTTCTTC
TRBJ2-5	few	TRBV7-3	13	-	CASSPVGEETQYF	TGTGCCAGTAGTCCTGTGGGTGAAGAGACCCAGTACTTC
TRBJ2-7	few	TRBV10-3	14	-	CAISDGTSSYEQYF	TGTGCCATCAGTGACGGGACCAGCTCCTACGAGCAGTACTTC
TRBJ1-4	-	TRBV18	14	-	CASSLNRDNEKLFF	TGTGCCAGCTCACTAAACAGGGATAATGAAAAACTGTTTTTT
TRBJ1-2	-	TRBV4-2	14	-	CASSQEVWGYGYTF	TGTGCCAGCAGCCAAGAGGTTTGGGGCTATGGCTACACCTTC